This T cell receptor beta chain derives from a study of control samples from healthy donors and cancer patients. This clone was recorded only once. V shed 2 bases and J shed 4 bases, with 1 base lying between them. Germline V gene sequence: CDR1 SEHNR, CDR2 FQNEAQ (reference sequence). The CDR3 length is 11 residues. The method was immunoSEQ multiplex PCR; TCRdb's version includes in-frame clones alone and lacks a portion of them. The sample consists of about 120,000 clones, 80% to 95% of them appearing once. The sequencing input was blood. The rearrangement links TRBV7-9 to TRBJ2-3; D remains ambiguous. This receptor was obtained from a woman aged 18-29 years in good health. The CDR3 region has the DNA TGTGCCAGCAGCTTATCAGATACGCAGTATTTT. It translates to CASSLSDTQYF.